The 32 T cell receptor beta chains reported below all come from one sample, sequenced in a study of T cells in Graves' hyperthyroidism and ophthalmopathy (dated by TCRdb to the late 2010s). Receptors were amplified or captured by multiplex PCR. Sequenced on an Illumina HiSeq 2000. Amplification of TCR beta CDR3 regions was carried out from RNA transcripts. A first-round RT-PCR of the TCR CDR3 used the HTBI primer set with the Qiagen OneStep RT-PCR kit. The public reads were reprocessed in TCRdb via fastp at Q25 and MiXCR, keeping in-frame beta chains. CDR3 protein duplicates are merged, each entry listing the most common genes and DNA. For this sample there are around 600,000 distinct CDR3 sequences; around 15% appear just once. Roughly 3.3% of the sample goes to the ten largest clones. Sequenced: blood. Every receptor here comes from a woman in her thirties or forties with Graves' ophthalmopathy.

V is TRBV27 and J is TRBJ2-7, with D possibly matching TRBD2 (6 bases). Looked up from germline, CDR1 is MNHEY and CDR2 is SMNVEV (reference sequence). The CDR3 loop spans 15 amino acids. V lost 3 bases and J 6 bases, leaving 18 bases between the germline ends. In nucleotides, the CDR3 is TGTGCCAGCAGTTTGGTTAGCGGTCTTTTCAGCGAGCAGTACTTC. This sequence encodes CASSLVSGLFSEQYF.

The sample holds many counts of this clonotype. V and J are TRBV20-1 and TRBJ1-5; D is unclear. V was clipped by 0 bases and J by 7 bases, with 13 bases between them. The CDR3 runs to 14 residues. Germline V gene data show CDR1 as DFQATT and CDR2 as SNEGSKA (reference sequence). DNA for the CDR3: TGCAGTGCTAGAGAGGCAGGAGGAGGCCAGCCCCAGCATTTT. Amino acids: CSAREAGGGQPQHF.

The sample holds many counts of this clonotype. The genes are TRBV29-1 and TRBJ2-1; 10 bases fit TRBD2. The CDR3 spans 16 residues. Germline V CDR1 and CDR2: SQVTM, ANQGSEA. V lost 6 bases, J lost 10 bases, and 18 bases stayed unmatched. CDR3 nucleotides: TGCAGCGTCCCCCCCCGAGGCTTGCTAGCGGGGGCAGAGCAGTTCTTC. Translated: CSVPPRGLLAGAEQFF.

The chain carries TRBV19 and TRBJ2-1; the D is unclear. Trimming pared 4 bases from V and 8 bases from J, leaving 12 bases between. This CDR3 has 13 amino acids. The germline CDR1 and CDR2 sequences are LNHDA and SQIVND (reference sequence). CDR3: CASSNGPLYEQFF. CDR3 sequence (DNA): TGTGCCAGTAGTAATGGACCTCTTTATGAGCAGTTCTTC.

This clonotype was seen ten or more times. The CDR3 coding sequence is TGTGCCAGCAGGAATACAATGTTAGCCTACGAGCAGTACTTC. Amino acid sequence: CASRNTMLAYEQYF. The V call is TRBV6-1, the J call TRBJ2-7; no reliable D call. V lost 6 bases, J lost 2 bases, and 14 bases lay in between. CDR1 and CDR2 (germline): MNHNS, SASEGT. CDR3 length: 14 amino acids.

The rearrangement links TRBV29-1 to TRBJ1-6, with a possible D match to TRBD1 (5 bases). Per the germline V gene, CDR1 is SQVTM and CDR2 is ANQGSEA. CDR3 length equals 15 residues. V shed 6 bases and J shed 5 bases, with 17 bases lying between them. The CDR3 is CSVWGRGVHNSPLHF. The CDR3 bases are TGCAGCGTCTGGGGGAGGGGTGTACATAATTCACCCCTCCACTTT.

This clonotype was observed many times. The V and J genes are TRBV30 and TRBJ2-7, with TRBD1 as a possible D gene (5 bases). Trimming cost V 5 bases and J 3 bases, with 8 bases left between them. The CDR3 spans 11 residues. Germline loops: CDR1 GTSNPN, CDR2 SVGIG (reference sequence). The CDR3 coding sequence is TGTGCCTGGGGACACCACTACGAGCAGTACTTC. This gives the protein CAWGHHYEQYF.

The chain combines TRBV5-1 with TRBJ1-4; a possible D gene is TRBD1 (5 bases). Trimming took 3 bases from V and 0 from J, leaving 12 bases between them. The CDR3 is 16 amino acids. The germline V gene has CDR1 SGHRS and CDR2 YFSETQ. The CDR3, as DNA: TGCGCCAGCAGCTCCGGAGGGACTTCAACTAATGAAAAACTGTTTTTT. Translated, it gives CASSSGGTSTNEKLFF.

The CDR3 DNA is TGTGCCAGCAGTTTACCTAAGGGAAAGGGCTATGGCTACACCTTC. The encoded protein is CASSLPKGKGYGYTF. The genes are TRBV28 and TRBJ1-2; D is undetermined. Germline V gives CDR1 MDHEN, CDR2 SYDVKM. V was shortened by 2 bases and J by 4 bases, with 14 bases between the two germline ends. The CDR3 runs 15 residues.

This clonotype was recorded many times. The rearrangement links TRBV7-3 to TRBJ2-1; 11 positions agree with TRBD1. Germline CDR1 and CDR2: SGHTA and FQGTGA. With 5 bases clipped from V and 6 bases from J, the junction kept 9 bases outside the gene matches. The CDR3 is made up of 16 amino acids. The CDR3, as DNA: TGTGCCAGCAGCCCCACACGGACAGGGGGCTTCAATGAGCAGTTCTTC. Translated: CASSPTRTGGFNEQFF.

This clonotype was detected ten times or more. The chain is built from TRBV29-1 and TRBJ1-2; D perhaps matches TRBD1 (5 bases). The CDR3 extends over 15 amino acids. Trimming pared 2 bases from V and 0 bases from J, leaving 13 bases between. In germline, CDR1 is SQVTM, CDR2 ANQGSEA. CDR3 sequence (DNA): TGCAGCGTTGAATCCATGACAGAATCTAACTATGGCTACACCTTC. Translated, it gives CSVESMTESNYGYTF.

This clonotype was found many times. This sequence joins TRBV2 and TRBJ2-3; D unclear. Trimming pared 1 base from V and 1 base from J, leaving 9 bases between. Germline V gene data show CDR1 as SNHLY and CDR2 as FYNNEI. There are 15 residues in the CDR3. This CDR3 is CASSEEGWGTDTQYF. CDR3 bases: TGTGCCAGCAGTGAAGAGGGTTGGGGCACAGATACGCAGTATTTT.

There are many counts of this clonotype. V and J are TRBV20-1 and TRBJ1-2; the match to TRBD1 covers 7 bases. The CDR3 is 14 amino acids. The ends lost 3 bases at V and 1 base at J; junction bases unmatched: 5. In germline, CDR1 is DFQATT, CDR2 SNEGSKA (reference sequence). The CDR3 bases are TGCAGTGCTAGTGGACAGGCAATTAACTATGGCTACACCTTC. Its protein is CSASGQAINYGYTF.

Many counts were recorded for this clonotype. V usage is TRBV7-8 and J usage is TRBJ2-5; D unclear. The V end was cut by 3 bases, the J end by 5 bases, with 7 bases between. The length of the CDR3 is 12 residues. Germline CDR1 and CDR2: SGHVS and FQNEAQ. CDR3 sequence (DNA): TGTGCCAGCAGCTTTAACCGCGAGACCCAGTACTTC. This codes for CASSFNRETQYF.

This clonotype was detected ten times or more. Here the CDR3 DNA reads TGTGCCATCAGTGCACAGGGAGAGGTCGAGCAGTACTTC. This gives the protein CAISAQGEVEQYF. The chain couples TRBV10-3 to TRBJ2-7; D is possibly TRBD1 (6 bases). CDR3 length: 13 residues. Germline CDR1 is ENHRY and CDR2 is SYGVKD. The germline V and J ends were trimmed by 4 bases and 6 bases, with 13 bases remaining between them.

The sample holds many counts of this clonotype. The chain uses TRBV2 and TRBJ2-1; 12 positions agree with TRBD2. V dropped 9 bases and J dropped 9; count of bases not matched to a gene: 12. CDR1 is SNHLY and CDR2 is FYNNEI in the germline V gene. This CDR3 is built from 15 residues. CDR3 in DNA: TGTGCCAGTCCTTCCGCTCGACTAGCGGGAGTTGAGCAGTTCTTC. Its translation: CASPSARLAGVEQFF.

Concerning this clonotype itself: It may be a read error: a sequence one base away is much more abundant. J is TRBJ2-5 and V is TRBV12-3 or TRBV12-4; D may correspond to TRBD1 or TRBD2 (5 bases each). The CDR3 runs to 15 residues. CDR3 sequence: CASSFWGPSQEAQYF. CDR3 in DNA: TGTGCCAGCAGTTTTTGGGGACCTAGCCAAGAGGCCCAGTACTTC.

This clonotype has at least ten counts. The chain joins TRBV5-1 to TRBJ1-6; no reliable D call. V lost 2 bases to trimming and J lost 9 bases, with 9 bases between them. CDR1 and CDR2 (germline): SGHRS, YFSETQ. This CDR3 is 13 amino acids long. The CDR3: CASSFAGGSPLHF. CDR3 bases: TGCGCCAGCAGCTTTGCAGGAGGTTCACCCCTCCACTTT. The full variable domain, with the rest looked up from reference TRBV5-1 and TRBJ1-6, is KAGVTQTPRYLIKTRGQQVTLSCSPISGHRSVSWYQQTPGQGLQFLFEYFSETQRNKGNFPGRFSGRQFSNSRSEMNVSTLELGDSALYLCASSFAGGSPLHFGNGTRLTVT.

This clonotype was observed a handful of times. Germline is not matched at one junction end, which may reflect a read error. As DNA, the CDR3 is TGTGCCAGCAGAGGAACTAGAACAGAGGCCCAGTACTTC. Translated: CASRGTRTEAQYF. The chain carries TRBV2 and TRBJ2-5; the D gene is possibly TRBD2 (5 bases). The germline V gene has CDR1 SNHLY and CDR2 FYNNEI. CDR3 length: 13 amino acids.

This clonotype was counted at least ten times. The chain links TRBV2 to TRBJ2-2; 8 bases map to TRBD1. The CDR3 is 15 amino acids. Germline-derived CDR1 and CDR2 are SNHLY and FYNNEI. The V and J ends lost 6 bases and 4 bases, in that order; junction bases with no gene match: 7. In DNA form, the CDR3 reads TGTGCCAGCAGCGGTCAGGGGGCGCGCACCGGGGAGCTGTTTTTT. As protein: CASSGQGARTGELFF. The full variable domain, completed using reference TRBV2 and TRBJ2-2, is EPEVTQTPSHQVTQMGQEVILRCVPISNHLYFYWYRQILGQKVEFLVSFYNNEISEKSEIFDDQFSVERPDGSNFTLKIRSTKLEDSAMYFCASSGQGARTGELFFGEGSRLTVL.

This clonotype was counted at least ten times. This chain links TRBV20-1 with TRBJ2-1, with D maybe TRBD1 (5 bases). The CDR3 runs to 14 residues. Germline V gene lookup returns CDR1 DFQATT and CDR2 SNEGSKA (reference sequence). Trimming took off 6 bases at V and 9 bases at J, with 21 bases between the two ends. The CDR3 loop is CSATSAGLGTEQFF. CDR3 DNA sequence: TGCAGTGCAACATCTGCAGGGTTAGGCACTGAGCAGTTCTTC.

The chain is built from TRBV10-3 and TRBJ2-1; D not certain. V lost 5 bases to trimming and J lost 8 bases, with 10 bases between them. This CDR3 is 12 amino acids long. The V gene's germline CDR1 is ENHRY and CDR2 SYGVKD. In DNA, the CDR3 is TGTGCCATCAGTATAAGTCCGGATGAGCAGTTCTTC. Protein sequence: CAISISPDEQFF.

This clonotype was counted ten times or more. V is TRBV7-9 and J is TRBJ2-5, with unresolved D. Trimming removed 6 bases at V and 0 bases at J, with 11 bases between. This CDR3 contains 14 residues. CDR1 is SEHNR, CDR2 FQNEAQ, per germline (reference sequence). The CDR3 protein is CASSHGDYQETQYF. CDR3 DNA sequence: TGTGCCAGCAGTCACGGAGATTACCAAGAGACCCAGTACTTC. The full variable domain, rest sourced from reference TRBV7-9 and TRBJ2-5, is DTGVSQNPRHKITKRGQNVTFRCDPISEHNRLYWYRQTLGQGPEFLTYFQNEAQLEKSRLLSDRFSAERPKGSFSTLEIQRTEQGDSAMYLCASSHGDYQETQYFGPGTRLLVL.

This clonotype was seen once. This chain joins TRBV5-5 and TRBJ2-3; no clear D gene. Germline V lookup: CDR1 SGHKS, CDR2 YYEKEE (reference sequence). CDR3 length equals 15 residues. Trimming removed 4 bases from V and 0 bases from J, with 12 bases in between. This CDR3 is CASSLHSASTDTQYF. Written as DNA, the CDR3 is TGTGCCAGCAGCCTCCACAGTGCTAGCACAGATACGCAGTATTTT. The full variable domain, with the rest looked up from reference TRBV5-5 and TRBJ2-3, is DAGVTQSPTHLIKTRGQQVTLRCSPISGHKSVSWYQQVLGQGPQFIFQYYEKEERGRGNFPDRFSARQFPNYSSELNVNALLLGDSALYLCASSLHSASTDTQYFGPGTRLTVL.

This clonotype has at least ten counts. This rearrangement joins TRBV20-1 to TRBJ2-1, with 11 nucleotides matching TRBD2. Trimming took 5 bases from V and 9 from J; bases not matched to a gene: 12. The germline V gene encodes CDR1 DFQATT and CDR2 SNEGSKA (reference sequence). CDR3 length: 15 amino acids. The CDR3 is CSAQRIAGGPVEQFF. CDR3 sequence (DNA): TGCAGTGCTCAGAGAATAGCGGGGGGGCCGGTTGAGCAGTTCTTC.

This clonotype was observed a few times. CDR3 in amino acids: CASSYTGQSNYGYTF. The CDR3 DNA is TGTGCCAGCAGTTACACCGGACAGTCGAACTATGGCTACACCTTC. This chain uses TRBV6-6 with TRBJ1-2; the D gene is possibly TRBD1 (6 bases). Between the trimmed V and J ends, which lost 2 bases and 2 bases, there was a span of 12 bases. The length of the CDR3 is 15 residues. Germline V gene data show CDR1 as MNHNY and CDR2 as SVGAGI (reference sequence).

The V gene is TRBV19, the J gene TRBJ2-7; 9 nucleotides match TRBD1. The CDR3 length is 15 residues. V lost 5 bases, J lost 4 bases, and 9 bases stayed unmatched. Germline values: CDR1 LNHDA, CDR2 SQIVND (reference sequence). CDR3 region: CASSPAGTGLYEQYF. The CDR3, as DNA: TGTGCCAGTAGTCCTGCCGGGACAGGGTTGTACGAGCAGTACTTC.

The chain combines TRBV9 with TRBJ1-3; D gene uncertain. CDR3 length: 16 residues. Germline V gives CDR1 SGDLS, CDR2 YYNGEE. V was pared by 4 bases and J by 2 bases, with 16 bases between. The CDR3 bases are TGTGCCAGCAGCACGAGCCCGTCCATCACTGGAAACACCATATATTTT. Its protein product is CASSTSPSITGNTIYF.

This clonotype showed up many times. V and J are TRBV4-1 and TRBJ2-3; perhaps TRBD2 as D (5 bases). This CDR3 has 15 residues. Germline CDR1 MGHRA, CDR2 YSYEKL. V shed 5 bases and J shed 5 bases, with 17 bases lying between them. The CDR3: CASSTKFREGDTQYF. CDR3 coding DNA: TGCGCCAGCAGCACCAAGTTTCGGGAAGGAGATACGCAGTATTTT.

This clonotype was detected ten times or more. V gene TRBV2 combines with J gene TRBJ2-5, with 8 bases aligning to TRBD2. Losses at the gene ends were 5 bases for V and 4 bases for J; bases not matched to a gene: 9. Per the germline V gene, CDR1 is SNHLY and CDR2 is FYNNEI. The CDR3 spans 15 residues. This CDR3 is CASSRDPGGRETQYF. As DNA, the CDR3 is TGTGCCAGCAGTCGAGACCCGGGGGGGAGAGAGACCCAGTACTTC.

This clonotype was observed many times. V and J are TRBV5-1 and TRBJ2-7, with a possible D match to TRBD2 (6 bases). Germline CDR1 SGHRS, CDR2 YFSETQ. The CDR3 sequence is 15 residues long. Between the trimmed V and J ends, which lost 3 bases and 0 bases, there was a span of 13 bases. Here the CDR3 reads CASSSAGSFSYEQYF. CDR3 sequence (DNA): TGCGCCAGCAGCTCGGCGGGGTCCTTCTCCTACGAGCAGTACTTC.

There are many counts of this clonotype. This chain joins TRBV20-1 and TRBJ1-1; D call uncertain. There are 16 residues in the CDR3. Deletions cut 0 bases from V and 1 base from J, with 15 bases between. Per the germline V gene, CDR1 is DFQATT and CDR2 is SNEGSKA (reference sequence). For the CDR3, the DNA is TGCAGTGCTAGAGATCAGGCGTTGGGTTCGAACACTGAAGCTTTCTTT. It codes for CSARDQALGSNTEAFF.